This T cell receptor beta chain was profiled in a study of response to subunit inactivated influenza vaccine. The study, taken as a whole, reports: The authors suggested that few new T cells are recruited per seasonal influenza vaccination.

TCRdb ran MiXCR on the RT-PCR reads and lists one entry per CDR3 protein. The sample carries 500,000 to 600,000 distinct CDR3 sequences, around 11% recorded once. This clonotype has just a few counts. Its antigen is not known. The CDR3 consists of 15 residues. Trimming cost V 6 bases and J 6 bases, with 18 bases left between them. Germline-derived CDR1 and CDR2 are LNHDA and SQIVND (reference sequence). The same specimen was also included in a second study, on T cells expressing NK-cell markers. That study reports: TCR beta cDNA was made by 5'RACE template switching with UMIs. It was sorted CD3+CD56+NKG2C+, CD3+CD56+NKG2C- and CD3+CD56-NKG2C+ T cells that supplied the TCR beta repertoires. Sequencing covered eight donors, seven HCMV-seropositive and one seronegative. NKG2C+ dominant clonotypes from more than 5 donors made up about 1.0-7.5% of CD8+ T cells.

Source: PBMCs from blood, taken on the day of vaccination. V is TRBV19 and J is TRBJ2-1, with a weak D call TRBD2 (6 bases). The TCR comes from a man aged 50 to 60 who received an inactivated influenza vaccine. CDR3 nucleotide sequence: TGTGCCAGTAGCCTCACCTTTAGCGGATTCAATGAGCAGTTCTTC. It specifies CASSLTFSGFNEQFF.